The rows below give T cell receptor beta chains drawn from one sample of a study of OX40 agonist ivuxolimab in advanced cancers. The protocol was immunoSEQ multiplex PCR, while the TCRdb copy is restricted to in-frame clones and leaves out a portion. The sample holds 65,000 to 90,000 clones; over 75% are singletons and the top ten take less than 6.5%. Source: CD4+ or CD8+ T cells sorted from blood, taken in a trial of the OX40 agonist ivuxolimab. These receptors were obtained from an adult with an advanced solid tumor such as melanoma, head and neck, liver or kidney cancer. Both conserved end residues are part of each CDR3. Each record gives: clone size, J gene, D gene, V gene, CDR3 protein, CDR3 DNA. A D gene is named only where the DNA matches it firmly. The size entry is marked missing in some rows and otherwise reads once, few, many or a size class.

-	TRBJ2-1	TRBD2	TRBV2	CASRVGTSGRGDEQFF	TGTGCCAGCAGAGTTGGGACTAGCGGGAGGGGCGATGAGCAGTTCTTC
-	TRBJ2-7	TRBD2	TRBV7-2	CASSLTSGSSYEQYF	TGTGCCAGCAGCTTAACTAGCGGCAGCTCCTACGAGCAGTACTTC
-	TRBJ1-1	-	TRBV6-5	CASGFGGMGTEAFF	TGTGCCAGCGGGTTCGGGGGGATGGGTACTGAAGCTTTCTTT
-	TRBJ2-7	-	TRBV7-9	CASSLELVEQYF	TGTGCCAGCAGCCTAGAGTTAGTCGAGCAGTACTTC
once	TRBJ2-5	-	TRBV5-6	CASWGVQETQYF	TGTGCCAGCTGGGGGGTACAAGAGACCCAGTACTTC
-	TRBJ1-1	TRBD1	TRBV7-2	CASSFDRGGTEAFF	TGTGCCAGCAGCTTCGACAGGGGGGGAACTGAAGCTTTCTTT
-	TRBJ2-7	-	TRBV19	CASSILDSGAYEQYF	TGTGCCAGTAGTATATTGGACAGTGGAGCCTACGAGCAGTACTTC
-	TRBJ2-7	-	TRBV6-5	CASSYSLSDYEQYF	TGTGCCAGCAGTTACTCGCTCTCGGACTACGAGCAGTACTTC
-	TRBJ2-5	-	TRBV15	CATSVHKGQTQYF	TGTGCCACCAGCGTCCACAAGGGCCAGACCCAGTACTTC
-	TRBJ2-1	-	TRBV2	CASSEQAHEQFF	TGTGCCAGCAGTGAACAAGCCCATGAGCAGTTCTTC
-	TRBJ1-5	-	TRBV6-1	CASSATNSRGVFNQPQHF	TGTGCCAGCAGTGCCACCAATAGCCGCGGGGTCTTTAATCAGCCCCAGCATTTT
-	TRBJ2-7	TRBD2	TRBV13	CASSLVWGGAYEQYF	TGTGCCAGCAGCCTAGTCTGGGGGGGGGCCTACGAGCAGTACTTC
-	TRBJ2-6	-	TRBV4-3	CASSLGAGANVLTF	TGCGCCAGCAGCCTCGGGGCAGGGGCCAACGTCCTGACTTTC
-	TRBJ2-1	-	TRBV7-2	CASSLAGKDEQFF	TGTGCCAGCAGCTTAGCGGGCAAAGATGAGCAGTTCTTC
-	TRBJ1-2	TRBD1	TRBV7-2	CASSLLPGQGFNGYTF	TGTGCCAGCAGCTTGCTTCCGGGACAGGGATTTAATGGCTACACCTTC
-	TRBJ1-4	-	TRBV18	CASSPPYYEKLFF	TGTGCCAGCTCACCACCGTATTATGAAAAACTGTTTTTT
-	TRBJ2-1	-	TRBV7-9	CASSYSDRPSYNEQFF	TGTGCCAGCAGCTATTCTGACAGACCTTCCTACAATGAGCAGTTCTTC
-	TRBJ1-6	-	TRBV27	CASSLGQPNSGSPLHF	TGTGCCAGCAGCCTTGGACAGCCCAACAGCGGTTCACCCCTCCACTTT
-	TRBJ2-1	TRBD2	TRBV5-1	CASSLATGLAGNYEQFF	TGCGCCAGCAGCTTGGCCACTGGACTAGCGGGAAACTATGAGCAGTTCTTC
-	TRBJ2-2	TRBD1	TRBV14	CASSHGQGSTGELFF	TGTGCCAGCAGCCATGGACAGGGGTCAACCGGGGAGCTGTTTTTT
-	TRBJ2-7	-	TRBV7-2	CASSLTASLGSYEQYF	TGTGCCAGCAGCTTAACCGCATCCCTCGGCTCCTACGAGCAGTACTTC
-	TRBJ2-7	TRBD2	TRBV29-1	CSVLGSGRAVEQYF	TGCAGCGTTCTAGGGAGCGGGAGGGCGGTCGAGCAGTACTTC
-	TRBJ1-2	-	TRBV6-6	CASREGGVRYGYTF	TGTGCCAGCAGAGAGGGGGGAGTAAGATATGGCTACACCTTC
-	TRBJ1-5	-	TRBV5-6	CASSSGRGWGNQPQHF	TGTGCCAGCAGCTCCGGGAGGGGTTGGGGCAATCAGCCCCAGCATTTT
-	TRBJ2-7	TRBD2	TRBV7-9	CASSLGRGGAEEQYF	TGTGCCAGCAGCTTGGGGCGGGGGGGGGCTGAAGAGCAGTACTTC
-	TRBJ2-1	-	TRBV9	CASSAVSSYNEQFF	TGTGCCAGCAGCGCAGTTAGCTCCTACAATGAGCAGTTCTTC
-	TRBJ2-4	-	TRBV4-2	CASSQDGGGRGRTDMRKNIQYF	TGTGCCAGCAGCCAAGATGGGGGGGGACGGGGGCGAACCGATATGAGAAAAAACATTCAGTACTTC
-	TRBJ1-3	-	TRBV5-6	CASSSRVLFSSGNTIYF	TGTGCCAGCAGCTCCCGGGTTTTGTTTAGCTCTGGAAACACCATATATTTT
few	TRBJ1-2	-	TRBV7-9	CASSSSGYYGYTF	TGTGCCAGCAGCTCGTCGGGATATTATGGCTACACCTTC
-	TRBJ2-3	-	TRBV5-1	CASSLGLTTDTQYF	TGCGCCAGCAGCTTGGGACTTACCACAGATACGCAGTATTTT
-	TRBJ2-5	-	TRBV27	CASSSLSNTAVLETQYF	TGTGCCAGCAGTTCCCTCAGTAATACAGCGGTCCTTGAGACCCAGTACTTC
-	TRBJ2-3	TRBD2	TRBV9	CASSVDSAGGSGDTQYF	TGTGCCAGCAGCGTAGATTCTGCGGGAGGAAGTGGAGATACGCAGTATTTT